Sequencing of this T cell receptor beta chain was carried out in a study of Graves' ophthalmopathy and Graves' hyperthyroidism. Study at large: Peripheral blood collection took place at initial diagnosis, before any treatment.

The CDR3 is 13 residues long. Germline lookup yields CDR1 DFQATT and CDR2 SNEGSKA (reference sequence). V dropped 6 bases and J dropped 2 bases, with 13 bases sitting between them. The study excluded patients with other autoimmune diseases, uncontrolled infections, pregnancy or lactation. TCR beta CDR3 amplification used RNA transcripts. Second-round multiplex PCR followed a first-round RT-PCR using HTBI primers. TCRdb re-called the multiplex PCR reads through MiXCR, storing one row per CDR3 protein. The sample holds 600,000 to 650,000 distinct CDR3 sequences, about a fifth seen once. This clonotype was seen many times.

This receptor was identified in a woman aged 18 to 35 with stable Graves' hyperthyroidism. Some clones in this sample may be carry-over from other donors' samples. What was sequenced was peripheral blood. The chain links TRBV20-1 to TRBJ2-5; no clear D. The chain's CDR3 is CSAAHLGQETQYF. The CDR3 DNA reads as TGCAGTGCAGCCCATTTGGGTCAAGAGACCCAGTACTTC.